The subject of this entry is one T cell receptor (beta chain). CDR1 is LNHNV, CDR2 YYDKDF, per germline (reference sequence). The junction had 11 bases not matched to a gene; V was cut back by 5 bases and J by 0 bases. The CDR3 spans 17 residues. The sample belongs to a study of shared clonotypes between healthy human individuals. The naive CD8 population came from CD45RO-negative cells selected for CCR7, without terminally differentiated effector memory CD45RA+ cells. Every donor was a Caucasian adult from Nashville, Tennessee. Clones were read by immunoSEQ multiplex PCR, and TCRdb kept only the in-frame ones, dropping some. Of a few million clones in the sample, over 85% were seen once.

The source material was naive CD8+ T cells from PBMCs. The gene calls are TRBV15 and TRBJ2-5; 8 bases are a match to TRBD1. The source is a man aged 18 to 29 in good health. Some clones in this sample may be carry-over from other donors' samples. Here the CDR3 reads CATSPPPGQAHQETQYF. In nucleotides, the CDR3 is TGTGCCACCAGCCCGCCCCCGGGACAGGCACACCAAGAGACCCAGTACTTC. The whole variable domain, filled in from reference TRBV15 and TRBJ2-5, reads DAMVIQNPRYQVTQFGKPVTLSCSQTLNHNVMYWYQQKSSQAPKLLFHYYDKDFNNEADTPDNFQSRRPNTSFCFLDIRSPGLGDTAMYLCATSPPPGQAHQETQYFGPGTRLLVL.